This T cell receptor beta chain was identified during a study of T cell responses to AZD1222 COVID-19 vaccine. The study, taken as a whole, reports: Spike-specific TCR breadth rose after two AZD1222 doses, and depth rose as well.

The V end lost 4 bases, the J end lost 0 bases, and 10 bases lay between the germline ends. Germline V CDR1 and CDR2: LGHDT, YNNKEL (reference sequence). The CDR3 runs to 14 residues. Assay used: immunoSEQ multiplex PCR; TCRdb lists only in-frame clones, some missing. The sample yields 160,000 or so clones, 92% seen once. In the case of this clone: Antigen: not known. Distinct nucleotide sequences in the sample also encode this CDR3.

V usage is TRBV3-1 (or the pseudogene TRBV3-2) and J usage is TRBJ2-7, with D hard to call. The sequence was obtained from an adult in good health. The sequencing here drew on peripheral blood, taken on day 0 of MenACWY control vaccination. CDR3 protein: CASSPRGGSYEQYF. CDR3 in DNA: TGTGCCAGCAGCCCCAGAGGCGGCTCCTACGAGCAGTACTTC.